The following is a T cell receptor (beta chain) sequence with its context. The record originates from a study of blood T cell repertoires in COVID-19. At the level of the study: Nucleic acid was either cDNA or gDNA, and it came from T cells, B-cell-depleted T cells, or PBMCs.

Source study methods: The authors estimated nucleated cell counts from reference gene primer amplification. Using immunoSEQ multiplex PCR, the repertoire was profiled, and TCRdb retains in-frame clones only, with some absent. V, J and clone size reflect that table, while D and trimming were determined from the DNA. Of roughly 100,000 clones in the sample, around 90% were seen once. The germline gives CDR1 SGHNT, CDR2 YENEEA. V was cut by 8 bases and J by 9 bases, with 17 bases left in between. CDR3 length: 13 amino acids. The sequencing input was peripheral blood. The chain joins TRBV11-3 to TRBJ2-1; weak D call: TRBD1 (5 bases). The sequence was collected from a human donor in a cohort sampled during active COVID-19. CDR3 in amino acids: CASQGRGWGEQFF. For the CDR3, the DNA is TGTGCCAGCCAAGGTAGGGGTTGGGGTGAGCAGTTCTTC.